The subject of this entry is one T cell receptor (beta chain). Its antigen is not identified. A single record per CDR3 protein comes from TCRdb applying MiXCR to the reads. Of 450,000 to 550,000 distinct CDR3 sequences detected, about two fifths appear once; the ten largest clones hold just under 45%. This record belongs to a study of T cell repertoires in cytomegalovirus infection. Study as a whole: Both CMV infection and a matching HLA type were indicated by public TCR beta signatures.

Germline values: CDR1 LGHNA, CDR2 YSLEER. The CDR3 loop spans 14 amino acids. Deletions cut 3 bases from V and 4 bases from J, with 9 bases between. This chain links TRBV4-3 with TRBJ1-4; maybe TRBD1 (5 bases). This TCR was sampled from a human donor in good health (CMV status not recorded). Some clones in this sample may be carry-over from other donors' samples. The source material was cultured PBMCs, sampled from culture after CMV antigen stimulation. In DNA, the CDR3 is TGCGCCAGCAGCCAGGGTCAGGGTAATGAAAAACTGTTTTTT. Its protein is CASSQGQGNEKLFF.